One sample yielded the 31 T cell receptor beta chains listed below, sequenced in a study of cytomegalovirus exposure and HLA in healthy donors (dated by TCRdb to about 2017). Library preparation was by the immunoSEQ multiplex PCR assay. For the multiplex PCR, a mixture combining 60 forward primers for TCR Vbeta segments and 13 reverse primers for TCR Jbeta segments was used. As stored in TCRdb, this immuneACCESS dataset retains in-frame rearrangements with V and J assigned. A fraction of the clones does not appear; measured against another copy, unresolved V genes explain less than half of the discrepancy, and the remainder lacks a known reason. This sample lists under 130,000 clones; 75% to 90% were detected once. The top ten clonotypes cover 6.9% of the sample. Sequenced sample: PBMCs. These receptors were collected from a man aged 30-40 years in good health and CMV-seropositive.

The J gene is TRBJ1-5, the V gene TRBV7-2, with D hard to call. The germline gives CDR1 SGHTA, CDR2 FQGNSA. Trimming removed 5 bases at V and 3 bases at J, with 8 bases between. This CDR3 has 13 residues. DNA of the CDR3: TGTGCCAGCAGCCGGTCTCACAATCAGCCCCAGCATTTT. This encodes CASSRSHNQPQHF.

The chain employs TRBV19 and TRBJ1-5; no firm D call. V lost 2 bases to trimming and J lost 6 bases, with 14 bases between them. This CDR3 spans 15 amino acids. From germline, CDR1 is LNHDA and CDR2 SQIVND (reference sequence). CDR3 protein: CASSIPGSISQPQHF. The DNA of the CDR3 is TGTGCCAGTAGTATACCGGGGAGTATTAGTCAGCCCCAGCATTTT.

The chain carries TRBV4-1 and TRBJ1-4; TRBD1 agrees at 7 bases. From germline, CDR1 is MGHRA and CDR2 YSYEKL. CDR3 size: 16 residues. Trimming took 1 base from V and 4 from J; bases not matched to a gene: 6. The CDR3: CASSQGQGRGNEKLFF. CDR3 in DNA: TGCGCCAGCAGCCAAGGACAGGGAAGGGGTAATGAAAAACTGTTTTTT.

V is TRBV11-2 and J is TRBJ1-6, with TRBD1 as a possible D gene (5 bases). V was pared by 4 bases and J by 14 bases, with 18 bases between. The CDR3 has 14 amino acids. Looked up from germline, CDR1 is SGHAT and CDR2 is FQNNGV. The CDR3 coding sequence is TGTGCCAGCAGCTCCCTAGGGGAGGGGCGATCCCTCCACTTT. Translated, it gives CASSSLGEGRSLHF.

As to this clone: Germline and junction disagree at one end, which may indicate a read error. CDR3 coding DNA: TGTGCCGGCAGCTCAACTCATTCCGGGGAGCAGTTCTTC. It is translated as CAGSSTHSGEQFF. The chain is built from TRBV11-2 and TRBJ2-1, with D hard to call. This CDR3 contains 13 residues. Germline CDR1 SGHAT, CDR2 FQNNGV.

V is TRBV10-3 and J is TRBJ2-1, with 10 bases aligning to TRBD2. Germline values: CDR1 ENHRY, CDR2 SYGVKD. Trimming took 4 bases from V and 9 from J; bases not matched to a gene: 12. CDR3 length: 16 residues. CDR3 residues: CAISGEGQRGGPEQFF. DNA for the CDR3: TGTGCCATCAGTGGGGAGGGGCAGCGGGGGGGCCCTGAGCAGTTCTTC.

The chain links TRBV2 to TRBJ2-1, with D unresolved. V lost 9 bases, J lost 8 bases, and 11 bases lay in between. The germline CDR1 and CDR2 sequences are SNHLY and FYNNEI. This CDR3 has 11 residues. This CDR3 reads CASGNNDEQFF. DNA of the CDR3: TGTGCCAGTGGCAATAACGATGAGCAGTTCTTC.

The chain joins TRBV19 to TRBJ2-7, with a tentative D call TRBD2 (7 bases). The germline V gene has CDR1 LNHDA and CDR2 SQIVND (reference sequence). This CDR3 comprises 15 residues. V was cut by 4 bases and J by 7 bases, with 20 bases left in between. The CDR3 nucleotides read TGTGCCAGTAGTAATCGGGGGGCAATCCTCGGGGAGCAGTACTTC. It yields the protein CASSNRGAILGEQYF.

The V call is TRBV5-6, the J call TRBJ2-5, with 11 bases lining up with TRBD1. The end of the DNA aligns better with TRBJ2-7, so the J call may be wrong. The CDR3 runs 14 residues. Germline CDR1 and CDR2: SGHDT and YYEEEE. The CDR3 loop is CASSWGQGEYEQYF. The CDR3 region has the DNA TGTGCCAGCAGCTGGGGACAGGGGGAATACGAGCAGTACTTC.

The V call is TRBV5-5, the J call TRBJ1-5; 7 nucleotides align to TRBD1. J lost 6 bases, V lost 3 bases, and 6 bases had no gene match. This CDR3 is 14 amino acids long. Germline-derived CDR1 and CDR2 are SGHKS and YYEKEE (reference sequence). CDR3 bases: TGTGCCAGCAGCTACAGACAGGGCCCTCAGCCCCAGCATTTT. Protein product: CASSYRQGPQPQHF.

The chain couples TRBV2 to TRBJ2-5, with 12 bases lining up with TRBD2. Per the germline V gene, CDR1 is SNHLY and CDR2 is FYNNEI. V was pared by 10 bases and J by 5 bases, with 8 bases of the junction left unmatched. The CDR3 extends over 14 amino acids. The chain's CDR3 is CAISPSGGAETQYF. CDR3 nucleotides: TGTGCCATAAGCCCTAGCGGGGGGGCGGAGACCCAGTACTTC.

In regard to this clone: Different DNA sequences within this sample yield the same CDR3. This chain links TRBV2 with TRBJ2-5, with TRBD1 matching 7 bases. The CDR3 totals 15 residues. J was trimmed by 1 base and V by 7 bases; bases with no gene match: 9. Germline lookup yields CDR1 SNHLY and CDR2 FYNNEI. CDR3 nucleotides: TGTGCCAGCACATGGACAGGCGGAACCCAAGAGACCCAGTACTTC. Translated: CASTWTGGTQETQYF.

This chain joins TRBV9 and TRBJ1-2; unclear D gene. The CDR3 has 13 residues. The germline V gene encodes CDR1 SGDLS and CDR2 YYNGEE. V was trimmed by 0 bases and J by 9 bases, leaving 12 bases between them. The chain's CDR3 is CASSVEDDGRYTF. DNA for the CDR3: TGTGCCAGCAGCGTAGAGGATGATGGGCGCTACACCTTC.

The chain combines TRBV19 with TRBJ2-5; tentatively, D is TRBD2 (5 bases). Trimming shortened V by 4 bases and J by 4 bases, and 16 bases separated the two germline ends. Germline values: CDR1 LNHDA, CDR2 SQIVND (reference sequence). The CDR3 runs to 15 residues. The CDR3 is CASSTGGGVGETQYF. CDR3 coding DNA: TGTGCCAGTAGTACAGGTGGAGGCGTAGGAGAGACCCAGTACTTC.

Only a few counts were recorded for this clone. This chain connects TRBV11-2 to TRBJ2-7, with 7 bases lining up with TRBD2. The CDR3 spans 15 residues. V dropped 1 base and J dropped 2; count of bases not matched to a gene: 5. Germline CDR1 is SGHAT and CDR2 is FQNNGV. The CDR3 nucleotides read TGTGCCAGCAGCTTAGGGGGAGGGACCACCTACGAGCAGTACTTC. Translating gives CASSLGGGTTYEQYF.

The genes are TRBV6-5 and TRBJ2-3; a weak D match, TRBD2 (5 bases). The CDR3 sequence is 15 residues long. Trimming shortened V by 5 bases and J by 0 bases, and 12 bases separated the two germline ends. The germline V gene has CDR1 MNHEY and CDR2 SVGAGI. CDR3 sequence: CASSTGDTSTDTQYF. As DNA, the CDR3 is TGTGCCAGCAGTACCGGGGATACTAGCACAGATACGCAGTATTTT.

This chain uses TRBV11-2 with TRBJ2-3; D is perhaps TRBD1 (5 bases). Germline lookup yields CDR1 SGHAT and CDR2 FQNNGV. Trimming removed 5 bases from V and 4 bases from J, with 16 bases in between. The CDR3 totals 15 residues. The CDR3 here is CASSPSGARPDTQYF. The CDR3 bases are TGTGCCAGCAGCCCCTCTGGGGCGAGGCCAGATACGCAGTATTTT.

In this sample, this clone turned up once. V gene TRBV13 combines with J gene TRBJ2-1; 16 bases agree with TRBD2. J gave up 9 bases and V 4 bases, and 9 bases lay outside the gene matches. This CDR3 is 17 amino acids long. The V gene's germline CDR1 is PRHDT and CDR2 FYEKMQ (reference sequence). The CDR3, as DNA: TGTGCCAGCAGCTCGGGACTAGCGGGGGGGCTTGTGGGTGAGCAGTTCTTC. It codes for CASSSGLAGGLVGEQFF.

This clone was observed a handful of times. The chain uses TRBV6-6 and TRBJ2-6; tentatively, D is TRBD1 (5 bases). The V end was cut by 3 bases, the J end by 1 base, with 7 bases between. Germline V CDR1 and CDR2: MNHNY, SVGAGI (reference sequence). The CDR3 has 15 residues. CDR3 coding DNA: TGTGCCAGCAGTTATGGGGCGTCTGGGGCCAACGTCCTGACTTTC. Translated, it gives CASSYGASGANVLTF.

The chain is built from TRBV2 and TRBJ1-1; D perhaps matches TRBD1 (5 bases). Deletions cut 7 bases from V and 0 bases from J, with 9 bases between. Germline V gives CDR1 SNHLY, CDR2 FYNNEI. The CDR3 covers 13 residues. Written as DNA, the CDR3 is TGTGCCAGCAAGTTACAGGTGAACACTGAAGCTTTCTTT. Residues: CASKLQVNTEAFF.

The chain has TRBV6-5 and TRBJ1-4, with D perhaps matching TRBD1 (5 bases). V shed 5 bases and J shed 4 bases, with 14 bases lying between them. Per germline, CDR1 MNHEY and CDR2 SVGAGI. The CDR3 runs to 15 residues. CDR3 coding DNA: TGTGCCAGCAGTCCGCCGGGACTCATTAATGAAAAACTGTTTTTT. Protein sequence: CASSPPGLINEKLFF.

This rearrangement joins TRBV2 to TRBJ2-7; the match to TRBD1 covers 8 bases. Germline lookup yields CDR1 SNHLY and CDR2 FYNNEI. The length of the CDR3 is 15 residues. Trimming removed 6 bases from V and 5 bases from J; junction bases left unmatched: 12. CDR3 residues: CASRGWTGSPNEQYF. In nucleotides, the CDR3 is TGTGCCAGCAGGGGTTGGACAGGGAGCCCCAACGAGCAGTACTTC.

The chain employs TRBV27 and TRBJ1-1; D is ambiguous. In germline, CDR1 is MNHEY, CDR2 SMNVEV (reference sequence). The V end was cut by 5 bases, the J end by 0 bases, with 10 bases between. The CDR3 consists of 14 residues. CDR3 coding DNA: TGTGCCAGCAGTCGGGGAACCTTGAACACTGAAGCTTTCTTT. Amino acid sequence: CASSRGTLNTEAFF.

The chain employs TRBV14 and TRBJ2-5; TRBD2 is a possible D gene (5 bases). CDR3 length equals 14 residues. The ends were cut back, 1 base at V and 8 bases at J, with 14 bases in the middle. From germline, CDR1 is SGHDN and CDR2 FVKESK. The CDR3 nucleotides read TGTGCCAGCAGCCAAGTGATTTCAGGAGGAACCCAGTACTTC. Amino acids: CASSQVISGGTQYF.

The chain uses TRBV29-1 and TRBJ1-2, with 7 bases fitting TRBD1. CDR1 and CDR2 from the germline V gene are SQVTM and ANQGSEA. Trimming took 1 base from V and 8 from J; bases not matched to a gene: 4. This CDR3 has 12 amino acids. CDR3 in DNA: TGCAGCGTTGAAGGGGGACAGTGGGGCTACACCTTC. Translating gives CSVEGGQWGYTF.

This clone was found a few times. This chain links TRBV29-1 with TRBJ2-7; D might be TRBD1 (5 bases). Germline CDR1 and CDR2: SQVTM and ANQGSEA. This CDR3 region has 13 residues. The V end was cut by 5 bases, the J end by 2 bases, with 13 bases between. CDR3 in amino acids: CSVNGQYTYEQYF. CDR3 sequence (DNA): TGCAGCGTTAACGGACAATATACCTACGAGCAGTACTTC.

This clone turned up a few times. V is TRBV6-1 and J is TRBJ1-5; no firm D call. The CDR3 totals 14 residues. Trimming removed 0 bases from V and 2 bases from J, with 5 bases in between. Germline CDR1 MNHNS, CDR2 SASEGT. DNA of the CDR3: TGTGCCAGCAGTGAAGCTACGGGCAATCAGCCCCAGCATTTT. Translation gives CASSEATGNQPQHF.

The V gene is TRBV4-2, the J gene TRBJ1-5; a weak D match, TRBD1 (6 bases). CDR3 length equals 17 residues. Between the trimmed V and J ends, which lost 0 bases and 6 bases, there was a span of 18 bases. Germline CDR1 and CDR2: LGHNA and YNFKEQ. The CDR3 nucleotides read TGTGCCAGCAGCCAAGAAGTCAGCAGGGGAACGGGTCAGCCCCAGCATTTT. This translates into CASSQEVSRGTGQPQHF.

The chain is built from TRBV6-1 and TRBJ2-5; TRBD2 agrees at 9 bases. V shed 4 bases and J 0 bases; nucleotides not matched to a gene: 9. Germline loops: CDR1 MNHNS, CDR2 SASEGT. This CDR3 spans 17 amino acids. The CDR3 loop reads CASSGFAASGDQETQYF. For the CDR3, the DNA is TGTGCCAGCAGTGGCTTCGCGGCTAGCGGGGACCAAGAGACCCAGTACTTC.

The J gene is TRBJ1-4, the V gene TRBV10-2; 7 bases are a match to TRBD1. The germline CDR1 and CDR2 sequences are WSHSY and SAAADI. The CDR3 totals 18 residues. The V gene end was trimmed by 2 bases and the J gene end by 12 bases; junction bases not matched to a gene: 21. CDR3 nucleotide sequence: TGCGCCAGCAGTGAGATGAGGGTACGGTACAGGGGCGCCTCGGAACTGTTTTTT. Amino acid sequence: CASSEMRVRYRGASELFF.

This clone was seen a handful of times. One end of the junction does not line up with germline, which may come from a read error. The chain has TRBV7-7 and TRBJ2-2; 13 bases fit TRBD2. Germline V lookup: CDR1 SSHAT, CDR2 FNYEAQ (reference sequence). The CDR3 runs 17 residues. CDR3 residues: CASSTTSGGASSGELFF. The CDR3 coding sequence is TGTGCTAGCAGTACTACTAGCGGGGGGGCTTCAAGCGGGGAGCTGTTTTTT.